The next 21 T cell receptor beta chains were all read from a single sample in a study of read filtering for tumor transcriptome and immune sequencing. Molecular barcoded adaptors covering alpha/delta and beta/gamma chains were used on 400 ng RNA. A single record per CDR3 protein comes from TCRdb applying MiXCR to the reads. This sample has tens of thousands of distinct CDR3 sequences, with approximately 15% found just once. The sample comprised a population of CD138-negative cells sorted from bone marrow. These receptors were collected from a donor over 35 with multiple myeloma.

Turning to this clonotype: The CDR3 does not end in the conserved phenylalanine or tryptophan, so this is likely a read error. The chain combines TRBV27 with TRBJ2-2; a weak D match, TRBD2 (6 bases). The V end was cut by 7 bases, the J end by 2 bases, with 17 bases between. Germline-derived CDR1 and CDR2 are MNHEY and SMNVEV (reference sequence). The CDR3 is made up of 16 amino acids. CDR3 residues: CASTSGSSGNTGELFL. In nucleotides, the CDR3 is TGTGCCAGCACCTCGGGGAGTAGCGGAAACACCGGGGAGCTGTTTCTT.

This clonotype was detected many times. V is TRBV7-9 and J is TRBJ2-5; D call uncertain. The CDR3 is 13 amino acids. Germline V gene sequence: CDR1 SEHNR, CDR2 FQNEAQ (reference sequence). Trimming left V 1 base short and J 3 bases short, with 6 bases between. CDR3 DNA sequence: TGTGCCAGCAGCTTAGACTTAGAAGAGACCCAGTACTTC. This gives the protein CASSLDLEETQYF.

This clonotype was detected many times. This sequence joins TRBV12-3 or TRBV12-4 and TRBJ1-1; 7 nucleotides align to TRBD1. V was pared by 6 bases and J by 2 bases, with 6 bases of the junction left unmatched. CDR3 length: 14 amino acids. CDR3 region: CASSYRTGNTEAFF. The CDR3 DNA is TGTGCCAGCAGCTACCGGACAGGAAACACTGAAGCTTTCTTT.

This clonotype was detected ten times or more. This sequence joins TRBV14 and TRBJ2-1, with TRBD1 identical over 8 bases. From germline, CDR1 is SGHDN and CDR2 FVKESK. The trim removed 4 bases at V and 2 bases at J, leaving 1 base unmatched. The CDR3 covers 14 residues. The CDR3 protein is CASSPTGAYNEQFF. In nucleotides, the CDR3 is TGTGCCAGCAGCCCGACAGGGGCCTACAATGAGCAGTTCTTC.

Many counts were recorded for this clonotype. The rearrangement links TRBV28 to TRBJ2-6; D gene ambiguous. CDR1 is MDHEN and CDR2 is SYDVKM in the germline V gene. The V end was cut by 5 bases, the J end by 4 bases, with 15 bases between. This CDR3 has 16 amino acids. CDR3 sequence reads: CASSISGRWGANVLTF. CDR3 in DNA: TGTGCCAGCAGTATATCGGGCCGCTGGGGGGCCAACGTCCTGACTTTC. Filled out from reference TRBV28 and TRBJ2-6, the complete variable domain reads DVKVTQSSRYLVKRTGEKVFLECVQDMDHENMFWYRQDPGLGLRLIYFSYDVKMKEKGDIPEGYSVSREKKERFSLILESASTNQTSMYLCASSISGRWGANVLTFGAGSRLTVL.

Concerning this clonotype itself: This probably arose from a read error, given a far larger clone one base away. This chain uses TRBV7-6 with TRBJ2-1; 14 bases agree with TRBD2. Looked up from germline, CDR1 is SGHVS and CDR2 is FNYEAQ. The CDR3 is made up of 18 amino acids. The CDR3 bases are TGTGTCAGCAGCGCCACCGGGACTAGCGGGAGTTCCTACAATGAGCAGTTCTTC. This codes for CVSSATGTSGSSYNEQFF.

This clonotype appeared many times. The gene calls are TRBV5-1 and TRBJ2-1; 10 bases agree with TRBD2. This CDR3 has 15 residues. Per germline, CDR1 SGHRS and CDR2 YFSETQ. Unmatched junction bases numbered 5, after V lost 4 bases and J lost 4 bases. CDR3 bases: TGCGCCAGCAGCCTACTAGCGGGACCATACAATGAGCAGTTCTTC. Translated, it gives CASSLLAGPYNEQFF.

In regard to this clonotype: A single base separates this from a much larger clone, so it may be a read error. The chain joins TRBV28 to TRBJ2-1, with TRBD2 as a possible D gene (6 bases). Deletions cut 6 bases from V and 12 bases from J, with 24 bases between. CDR1 is MDHEN, CDR2 SYDVKM, per germline. The CDR3 sequence is 15 residues long. The CDR3 DNA follows: TGTGCCAGCAGACCCCAGGGAAAAAGGGAGGATGGGCAGTTCTTC. This encodes CASRPQGKREDGQFF.

This clonotype was counted many times. A junction boundary mismatches the germline segment, possibly from a read error. This chain links TRBV18 with TRBJ1-6; TRBD1 agrees at 10 bases. Germline loops: CDR1 KGHSH, CDR2 LQKENI. The CDR3 contains 16 residues. CDR3 sequence: CASSTPGQGSNSPLHF. In nucleotides, the CDR3 is TGTGCCAGCTCAACACCGGGACAGGGGAGTAATTCACCCCTCCACTTT. Combining the CDR3 with reference TRBV18 and TRBJ1-6 gives the whole variable domain NAGVMQNPRHLVRRRGQEARLRCSPMKGHSHVYWYRQLPEEGLKFMVYLQKENIIDESGMPKERFSAEFPKEGPSILRIQQVVRGDSAAYFCASSTPGQGSNSPLHFGNGTRLTVT.

This clonotype was recorded many times. The chain recombines TRBV28 with TRBJ1-5; D unclear. From germline, CDR1 is MDHEN and CDR2 SYDVKM. The CDR3 extends over 14 amino acids. V dropped 8 bases and J dropped 0 bases, with 11 bases sitting between them. CDR3 in amino acids: CASFPGVSNQPQHF. CDR3 bases: TGTGCCAGCTTTCCAGGAGTTAGCAATCAGCCCCAGCATTTT.

This clonotype was detected many times. The chain couples TRBV28 to TRBJ2-2, with D tentatively TRBD1 (8 bases). Germline V gene lookup returns CDR1 MDHEN and CDR2 SYDVKM. This CDR3 is built from 20 residues. Trimming took 8 bases from V and 3 from J, leaving 31 bases between them. Written as DNA, the CDR3 is TGTGCCAGCCTACAGTCTCCCGGACAAAGCGGGACAGGCTACACCGGGGAGCTGTTTTTT. It is translated as CASLQSPGQSGTGYTGELFF.

The chain recombines TRBV20-1 with TRBJ2-5; 7 bases are a match to TRBD1. The CDR3 loop spans 16 amino acids. In germline, CDR1 is DFQATT, CDR2 SNEGSKA (reference sequence). Unmatched junction bases numbered 15, after V lost 3 bases and J lost 5 bases. Here the CDR3 reads CSASSPQGENVETQYF. The CDR3 region has the DNA TGCAGTGCTAGTTCCCCCCAGGGGGAGAATGTTGAGACCCAGTACTTC.

This clonotype appeared many times. The CDR3 DNA reads as TGTGCCAGCAGCCCGGGACGGAGCTCCTACAATGAGCAGTTCTTC. Translated, it gives CASSPGRSSYNEQFF. The chain links TRBV5-4 to TRBJ2-1; D might be TRBD1 or TRBD2, each matching 5 bases. Per germline, CDR1 SGHNT and CDR2 YYREEE (reference sequence). This CDR3 is 15 amino acids long. Trimming left V 4 bases short and J 0 bases short, with 11 bases between.

The table lists this clonotype with many counts. V gene TRBV4-2 combines with J gene TRBJ2-1; D assignment may be TRBD1 or TRBD2 (7 bases each). The CDR3 consists of 16 residues. Germline CDR1 is LGHNA and CDR2 is YNFKEQ. Between the trimmed V and J ends, which lost 3 bases and 4 bases, there was a span of 16 bases. The DNA of the CDR3 is TGTGCCAGCAGCCACGGGAGGACAGGACTTTACAATGAGCAGTTCTTC. Amino acids: CASSHGRTGLYNEQFF.

This clonotype came up many times. The rearrangement uses TRBV14 and TRBJ2-7; D not certain. V was cut by 5 bases and J by 3 bases, with 5 bases left in between. Germline V gives CDR1 SGHDN, CDR2 FVKESK. The CDR3 has 11 amino acids. The CDR3 here is CASSARYEQYF. In DNA, the CDR3 is TGTGCCAGCAGCGCCCGCTACGAGCAGTACTTC.

In its sample, this clonotype ranks as large. This chain connects TRBV7-9 to TRBJ2-1; 14 bases are shared with TRBD2. CDR3 size: 18 residues. J gave up 1 base and V 5 bases, and 7 bases lay outside the gene matches. Germline V lookup: CDR1 SEHNR, CDR2 FQNEAQ (reference sequence). The CDR3 loop reads CASSATGTSGSSYNEQFF. The DNA for the CDR3 is TGTGCCAGCAGCGCCACCGGGACTAGCGGGAGTTCCTACAATGAGCAGTTCTTC.

This clonotype occurred many times. V and J are TRBV7-9 and TRBJ2-7; D is unresolved. Trimming stripped 1 base from V and 9 bases from J, with 13 bases between. Germline V CDR1 and CDR2: SEHNR, FQNEAQ (reference sequence). The CDR3 runs 13 residues. CDR3 in amino acids: CASSLGTEPTQYF. The CDR3 nucleotides are TGTGCCAGCAGCTTAGGAACAGAACCAACGCAGTACTTC.

This chain uses TRBV28 with TRBJ2-7; 8 positions match TRBD2. Germline V gene data show CDR1 as MDHEN and CDR2 as SYDVKM. CDR3 size: 15 residues. V lost 4 bases, J lost 4 bases, and 9 bases stayed unmatched. The CDR3 DNA follows: TGTGCCAGCAGTTCCTTAGCGGGATTGTATTACGAGCAGTACTTC. Translation gives CASSSLAGLYYEQYF. The full variable domain, completed using reference TRBV28 and TRBJ2-7, is DVKVTQSSRYLVKRTGEKVFLECVQDMDHENMFWYRQDPGLGLRLIYFSYDVKMKEKGDIPEGYSVSREKKERFSLILESASTNQTSMYLCASSSLAGLYYEQYFGPGTRLTVT.

This clonotype was detected ten times or more. The rearrangement joins TRBV4-1 to TRBJ2-7, with a weak D call TRBD2 (6 bases). Germline V gives CDR1 MGHRA, CDR2 YSYEKL. V dropped 1 base and J dropped 6 bases, with 10 bases sitting between them. CDR3 length: 13 residues. CDR3 DNA: TGCGCCAGCAGCCAAGGGGGACTTGGCGAGCAGTACTTC. It yields the protein CASSQGGLGEQYF.

The table lists this clonotype with many counts. The V gene is TRBV6-6, the J gene TRBJ2-6; no firm D call. From germline, CDR1 is MNHNY and CDR2 SVGAGI (reference sequence). V was pared by 6 bases and J by 0 bases, with 6 bases between. The CDR3 is made up of 14 amino acids. The CDR3 nucleotides are TGTGCCAGCAGCAAGAGCTCTGGGGCCAACGTCCTGACTTTC. As protein: CASSKSSGANVLTF.

This clonotype appeared many times. This chain links TRBV10-3 with TRBJ2-3; 9 nucleotides match TRBD1. The CDR3 sequence is 16 residues long. With V trimmed by 3 bases and J by 4 bases, 8 bases remained unmatched. Germline-derived CDR1 and CDR2 are ENHRY and SYGVKD. Here the CDR3 DNA reads TGTGCCATCAGTGACCTTACAGGGGGCGCGGCAGATACGCAGTATTTT. Encoded protein: CAISDLTGGAADTQYF.